This T cell receptor beta chain was found in a study of T cell responses to AZD1222 COVID-19 vaccine. Produced via immunoSEQ multiplex PCR; TCRdb's table is partial and in-frame only. The sample includes some 180,000 clones, 80% to 95% seen only once; the top ten take 1.5% to 2%. With regard to this clone: The antigen is undetermined.

Trimming removed 5 bases at V and 7 bases at J, with 8 bases between. The CDR3 contains 12 residues. Germline-derived CDR1 and CDR2 are LNHDA and SQIVND (reference sequence). Notes on the study in general: Donors were largely white British and mainly female; clonal diversity was possibly underestimated.

This chain joins TRBV19 and TRBJ1-4; D is ambiguous. The receptor's source is an adult who received the AZD1222 COVID-19 vaccine. The specimen was peripheral blood, collected 28 days after the second AZD1222 dose. The CDR3: CASSAAGEKLFF. CDR3 bases: TGTGCCAGTAGTGCAGCGGGTGAAAAACTGTTTTTT.